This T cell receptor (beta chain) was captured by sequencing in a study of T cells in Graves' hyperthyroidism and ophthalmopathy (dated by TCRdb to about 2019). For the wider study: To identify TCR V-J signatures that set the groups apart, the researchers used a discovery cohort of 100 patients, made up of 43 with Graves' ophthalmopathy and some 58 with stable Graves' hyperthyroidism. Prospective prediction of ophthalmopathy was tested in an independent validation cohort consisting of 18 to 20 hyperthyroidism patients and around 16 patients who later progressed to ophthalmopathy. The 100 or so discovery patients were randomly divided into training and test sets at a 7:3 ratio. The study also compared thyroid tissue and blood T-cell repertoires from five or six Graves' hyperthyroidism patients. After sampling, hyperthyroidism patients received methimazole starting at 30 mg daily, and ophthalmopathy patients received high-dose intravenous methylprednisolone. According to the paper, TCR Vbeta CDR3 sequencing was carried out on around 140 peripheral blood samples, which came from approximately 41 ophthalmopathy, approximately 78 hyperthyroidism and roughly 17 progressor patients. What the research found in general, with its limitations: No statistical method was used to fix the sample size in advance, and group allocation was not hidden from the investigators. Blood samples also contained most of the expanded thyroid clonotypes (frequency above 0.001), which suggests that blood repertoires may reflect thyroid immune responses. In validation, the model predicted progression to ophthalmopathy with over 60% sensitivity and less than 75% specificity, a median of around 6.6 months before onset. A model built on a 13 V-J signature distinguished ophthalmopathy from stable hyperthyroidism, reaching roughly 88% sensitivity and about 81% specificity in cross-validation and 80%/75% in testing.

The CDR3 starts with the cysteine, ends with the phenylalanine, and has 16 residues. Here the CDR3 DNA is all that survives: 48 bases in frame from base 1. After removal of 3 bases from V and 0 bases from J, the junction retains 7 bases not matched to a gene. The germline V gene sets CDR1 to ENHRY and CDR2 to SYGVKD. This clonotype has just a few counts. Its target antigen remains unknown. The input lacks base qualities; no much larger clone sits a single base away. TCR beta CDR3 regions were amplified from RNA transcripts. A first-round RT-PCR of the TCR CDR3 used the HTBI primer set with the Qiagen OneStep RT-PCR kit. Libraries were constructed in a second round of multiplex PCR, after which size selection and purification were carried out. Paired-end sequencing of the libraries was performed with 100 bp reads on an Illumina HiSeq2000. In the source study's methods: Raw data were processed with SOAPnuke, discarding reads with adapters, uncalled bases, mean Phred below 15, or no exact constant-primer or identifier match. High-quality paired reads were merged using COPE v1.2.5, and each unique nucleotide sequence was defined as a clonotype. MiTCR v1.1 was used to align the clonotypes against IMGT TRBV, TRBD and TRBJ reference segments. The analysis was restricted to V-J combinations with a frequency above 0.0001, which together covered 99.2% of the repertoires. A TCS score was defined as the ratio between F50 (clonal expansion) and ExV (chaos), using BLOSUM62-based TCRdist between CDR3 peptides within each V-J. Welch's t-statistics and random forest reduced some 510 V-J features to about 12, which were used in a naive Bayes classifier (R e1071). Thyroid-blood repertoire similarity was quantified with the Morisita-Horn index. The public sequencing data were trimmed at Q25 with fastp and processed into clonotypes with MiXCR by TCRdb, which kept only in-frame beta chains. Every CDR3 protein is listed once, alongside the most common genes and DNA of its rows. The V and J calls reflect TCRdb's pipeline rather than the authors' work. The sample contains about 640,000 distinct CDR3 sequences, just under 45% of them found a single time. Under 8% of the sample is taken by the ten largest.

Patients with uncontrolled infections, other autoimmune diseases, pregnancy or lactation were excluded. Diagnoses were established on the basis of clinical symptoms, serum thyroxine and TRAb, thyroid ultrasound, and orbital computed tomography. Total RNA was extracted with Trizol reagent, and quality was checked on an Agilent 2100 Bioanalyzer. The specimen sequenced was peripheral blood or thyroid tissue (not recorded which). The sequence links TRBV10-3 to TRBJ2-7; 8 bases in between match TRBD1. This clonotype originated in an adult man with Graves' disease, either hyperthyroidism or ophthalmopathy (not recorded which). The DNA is TGTGCCATCAGTGACCCGGACAGGGATAGCTCCTACGAGCAGTACTTC. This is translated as CAISDPDRDSSYEQYF.